This T cell receptor (beta chain) was recorded in a study of blood T cell repertoires in COVID-19. Sequencing was performed with immunoSEQ multiplex PCR; in TCRdb, only in-frame clones are kept and a portion is missing. Altogether tens of thousands of clones are present, about 86% being singletons, with the ten largest covering more than 10%. The V end lost 5 bases, the J end lost 2 bases, and 13 bases lay between the germline ends. CDR3 length: 14 residues. Germline assignment: CDR1 MDHEN and CDR2 SYDVKM. The material sequenced was peripheral blood. This sequence joins TRBV28 and TRBJ2-7; D possibly corresponds to TRBD2 (6 bases). The TCR originated in a human donor in a cohort sampled during active COVID-19. The CDR3 DNA reads as TGTGCCAGCAGTGCGGGACTTAAACCCTACGAGCAGTACTTC. Its translation: CASSAGLKPYEQYF.